Below, 27 T cell receptor beta chains from the same sample are listed, as sequenced in a study of human T cells and chemical hapten exposure. TCRdb itself ran the RACE reads through MiXCR, one entry per CDR3 protein. Here the sample spans more than 90,000 distinct CDR3 sequences, more than 9.5% being singletons. Time point here: patch test 2, 6 weeks after DPC sensitization. Treatment specified: therapeutic diphenylcyclopropenone sensitization with weekly scalp DPC. Material: whole blood, obtained in connection with sensitization to the hapten diphenylcyclopropenone (DPC). Source of these receptors: a middle-aged woman with alopecia areata. Some clones in this sample may be carry-over from other donors' samples.

This clonotype was recorded a few times. The rearrangement links TRBV6-2 or TRBV6-3 to TRBJ2-5; D call uncertain. Trimming left V 6 bases short and J 5 bases short, with 13 bases between. Germline V gene data show CDR1 as MNHEY and CDR2 as SVGEGT. CDR3 length equals 13 residues. CDR3 amino acids: CASRTSGIETQYF. The CDR3 region has the DNA TGTGCCAGCAGGACATCTGGAATCGAGACCCAGTACTTC.

This clonotype has a count of ten or more. As DNA, the CDR3 is TGTGCCAGCAGTTTACCAGGACCCAATCAGCCCCAGCATTTT. Protein: CASSLPGPNQPQHF. The rearrangement joins TRBV12-3 or TRBV12-4 to TRBJ1-5; D uncertain. The CDR3 length is 14 residues. Trimming cost V 2 bases and J 3 bases, with 8 bases left between them.

The chain couples TRBV6-2 or TRBV6-3 to TRBJ2-2, with D perhaps matching TRBD1 or TRBD2 (5 bases each). The germline gives CDR1 MNHEY, CDR2 SVGEGT. The CDR3 covers 15 residues. Deletions cut 5 bases from V and 5 bases from J, with 15 bases between. The CDR3 DNA reads TGTGCCAGCAGTCCCCCGAGGGGTGGGACCGGGGAGCTGTTTTTT. As protein: CASSPPRGGTGELFF.

The chain has TRBV7-2 and TRBJ2-7; 7 bases line up with TRBD1. Germline V gives CDR1 SGHTA, CDR2 FQGNSA. CDR3 length: 12 amino acids. V was clipped by 5 bases and J by 4 bases; unmatched bases: 2. Written as DNA, the CDR3 is TGTGCCAGCAGCGAACAGGGGTACGAGCAGTACTTC. Translating it yields CASSEQGYEQYF.

This clonotype was observed many times. The chain uses TRBV21-1 and TRBJ2-1; TRBD2 is the table's D call, not checked against the DNA. TRBV21-1 is annotated as a pseudogene. This CDR3 spans 14 amino acids. CDR3 amino acids: CACSMASGTDEQFF. The CDR3 DNA sequence: TGTGCCTGCTCCATGGCTAGTGGTACCGATGAGCAGTTCTTC.

The J gene is TRBJ2-1, the V gene TRBV5-1, with 8 nucleotides matching TRBD2. J was trimmed by 9 bases and V by 2 bases; bases with no gene match: 16. Germline V gene lookup returns CDR1 SGHRS and CDR2 YFSETQ. The CDR3 has 17 residues. CDR3 nucleotides: TGCGCCAGCAGCTTTACATTAGCGGGGACTACTGCCGGTGAGCAGTTCTTC. Translating gives CASSFTLAGTTAGEQFF.

There are a few counts of this clonotype. The genes are TRBV4-3 and TRBJ2-7; 8 nucleotides match TRBD1. V shed 3 bases and J 1 base; nucleotides not matched to a gene: 8. This CDR3 is built from 16 residues. Germline CDR1 LGHNA, CDR2 YSLEER. For the CDR3, the DNA is TGCGCCAGCAGCCAGGATTACAGGGGGTTTTCCTACGAGCAGTACTTC. Translated, it gives CASSQDYRGFSYEQYF.

The chain joins TRBV13 to TRBJ2-7; a weak D match, TRBD2 (6 bases). This CDR3 region has 15 residues. V dropped 3 bases and J dropped 0 bases, with 12 bases sitting between them. Germline loops: CDR1 PRHDT, CDR2 FYEKMQ (reference sequence). CDR3 in DNA: TGTGCCAGCAGCTTGTTAACGGGAGTCTCCTACGAGCAGTACTTC. Translating gives CASSLLTGVSYEQYF.

V is TRBV29-1 and J is TRBJ1-1, with D uncertain. Looked up from germline, CDR1 is SQVTM and CDR2 is ANQGSEA. V was shortened by 4 bases and J by 1 base, with 10 bases between the two germline ends. The CDR3 sequence is 13 residues long. The CDR3 DNA sequence: TGCAGCGTTGTTTCGTCGGGGAACACTGAAGCTTTCTTT. This encodes CSVVSSGNTEAFF.

This clonotype was seen a few times. The rearrangement uses TRBV5-1 and TRBJ2-3; TRBD2 matches at 10 bases. The CDR3 contains 13 residues. Germline CDR1 is SGHRS and CDR2 is YFSETQ. J was trimmed by 8 bases and V by 5 bases; bases with no gene match: 5. CDR3: CASRLAGEGTQYF. CDR3 nucleotide sequence: TGCGCCAGCAGGCTAGCGGGAGAAGGTACGCAGTATTTT.

This clonotype was seen a handful of times. This rearrangement joins TRBV28 to TRBJ2-5; no clear D. Germline V lookup: CDR1 MDHEN, CDR2 SYDVKM. V shed 5 bases and J shed 0 bases, with 13 bases lying between them. This CDR3 is 15 amino acids long. This chain's CDR3 is CASSTLTSYQETQYF. In nucleotides, the CDR3 is TGTGCCAGCAGTACCCTCACGAGCTACCAAGAGACCCAGTACTTC. Combining the CDR3 with reference TRBV28 and TRBJ2-5 gives the whole variable domain DVKVTQSSRYLVKRTGEKVFLECVQDMDHENMFWYRQDPGLGLRLIYFSYDVKMKEKGDIPEGYSVSREKKERFSLILESASTNQTSMYLCASSTLTSYQETQYFGPGTRLLVL.

The chain couples TRBV12-3 or TRBV12-4 to TRBJ2-1; 7 nucleotides agree with TRBD2. The CDR3 consists of 16 residues. V shed 3 bases, J shed 8 bases, and the junction held 13 bases outside the gene matches. CDR3 coding DNA: TGTGCCAGCAGTTTGAGCGGGGCCCTCGCAGGAGATGAGCAGTTCTTC. Translation: CASSLSGALAGDEQFF.

In its sample, this clonotype was seen many times. The chain has TRBV18 and TRBJ2-7, with 8 bases aligning to TRBD2. Germline V lookup: CDR1 KGHSH, CDR2 LQKENI. The CDR3 totals 15 residues. J was trimmed by 3 bases and V by 3 bases; bases with no gene match: 7. CDR3 in amino acids: CASSPGLAGDYEQYF. The CDR3 nucleotides are TGTGCCAGCTCACCCGGACTAGCTGGGGACTACGAGCAGTACTTC.

This clonotype was found many times. The V and J genes are TRBV20-1 and TRBJ1-1, with a weak D call TRBD1 (6 bases). Per germline, CDR1 DFQATT and CDR2 SNEGSKA (reference sequence). This CDR3 is 11 amino acids long. Trimming pared 6 bases from V and 4 bases from J, leaving 9 bases between. As DNA, the CDR3 is TGCAGTGCCCCGGGGGCCACTGAAGCTTTCTTT. The encoded protein is CSAPGATEAFF.

This clonotype came up a few times. This chain links TRBV18 with TRBJ1-6; no reliable D call. Germline-derived CDR1 and CDR2 are KGHSH and LQKENI. The CDR3 runs 16 residues. Trimming took off 3 bases at V and 6 bases at J, with 15 bases between the two ends. This CDR3 is CASSPSSDPGNSPLHF. The CDR3 bases are TGTGCCAGCTCACCCAGCTCCGATCCGGGTAATTCACCCCTCCACTTT.

This clonotype was seen many times. V is TRBV28 and J is TRBJ1-1, with 7 bases that match TRBD1. This CDR3 has 15 residues. Losses at the gene ends were 5 bases for V and 4 bases for J; bases not matched to a gene: 10. The V gene's germline CDR1 is MDHEN and CDR2 SYDVKM. The CDR3 loop is CASSPQAGGSTEAFF. The CDR3, as DNA: TGTGCCAGCAGTCCCCAGGCAGGGGGGAGCACTGAAGCTTTCTTT.

This clonotype was found many times. The J gene is TRBJ2-7, the V gene TRBV4-3; a possible D gene is TRBD1 (6 bases). V was pared by 0 bases and J by 2 bases, with 14 bases between. In germline, CDR1 is LGHNA, CDR2 YSLEER. This CDR3 is built from 16 residues. The CDR3 sequence is CASSQDWSRQAYEQYF. For the CDR3, the DNA is TGCGCCAGCAGCCAAGATTGGTCGAGACAGGCCTACGAGCAGTACTTC.

This clonotype appeared many times. The V call is TRBV6-6, the J call TRBJ1-6, with D unresolved. CDR3 length: 16 residues. The V gene's germline CDR1 is MNHNY and CDR2 SVGAGI (reference sequence). Trimming cost V 9 bases and J 8 bases, with 23 bases left between them. CDR3 in DNA: TGTGCCAGTTTTTTCGGACGGCGAAATGGGGATTCACCCCTCCACTTT. The encoded protein is CASFFGRRNGDSPLHF.

This clonotype was observed a single time. The chain couples TRBV7-3 to TRBJ2-5; D gene ambiguous. V dropped 5 bases and J dropped 5 bases, with 12 bases sitting between them. Germline CDR1 reads SGHTA; CDR2 reads FQGTGA. This CDR3 is built from 13 residues. The CDR3 reads CASSVGRMETQYF. CDR3 DNA: TGTGCCAGCAGCGTGGGAAGAATGGAGACCCAGTACTTC.

Only a few counts were recorded for this clonotype. This sequence joins TRBV9 and TRBJ2-1; 9 nucleotides align to TRBD2. Germline V gives CDR1 SGDLS, CDR2 YYNGEE. V shed 1 base and J 8 bases; nucleotides not matched to a gene: 4. The CDR3 is 14 residues long. CDR3 nucleotides: TGTGCCAGCAGCGTACTAGCGGGATGGGATGAGCAGTTCTTC. Its protein product is CASSVLAGWDEQFF. Looking up the rest from reference TRBV9 and TRBJ2-1 gives the full variable domain: DSGVTQTPKHLITATGQRVTLRCSPRSGDLSVYWYQQSLDQGLQFLIQYYNGEERAKGNILERFSAQQFPDLHSELNLSSLELGDSALYFCASSVLAGWDEQFFGPGTRLTVL.

The table lists this clonotype with many counts. The V and J genes are TRBV6-1 and TRBJ1-1; 7 bases are shared with TRBD1. Trimming at V came to 4 bases and at J to 7 bases, leaving 9 bases not matched to a gene. Germline CDR1 is MNHNS and CDR2 is SASEGT. The CDR3 totals 14 residues. CDR3 amino acids: CASSATGTAFEAFF. CDR3 DNA sequence: TGTGCCAGCAGTGCAACCGGGACAGCCTTTGAAGCTTTCTTT.

This clonotype was recorded at least ten times. This chain joins TRBV5-1 and TRBJ1-6, with 11 bases aligning to TRBD1. The ends lost 7 bases at V and 8 bases at J; junction bases unmatched: 5. Germline loops: CDR1 SGHRS, CDR2 YFSETQ. The CDR3 runs 14 residues. For the CDR3, the DNA is TGCGCCAGCGGACAGGGGGCTTCGGATTCACCCCTCCACTTT. The encoded protein is CASGQGASDSPLHF.

This sequence joins TRBV6-2 or TRBV6-3 and TRBJ2-1; 11 bases are a match to TRBD1. The CDR3 runs 15 residues. Germline V gene lookup returns CDR1 MNHEY and CDR2 SVGEGT. V shed 6 bases and J 7 bases; nucleotides not matched to a gene: 8. CDR3 nucleotides: TGTGCCAGCAGGGCCGGGACAGGGGGGTTTAATGAGCAGTTCTTC. It encodes CASRAGTGGFNEQFF.

This clonotype was observed a few times. Here the CDR3 reads CASSDTGSGGAYGYTF. CDR3 nucleotide sequence: TGTGCCAGCAGTGATACCGGGTCAGGGGGCGCCTATGGCTACACCTTC. The chain joins TRBV25-1 to TRBJ1-2, with 8 bases fitting TRBD1. The CDR3 covers 16 residues. Trimming took 3 bases from V and 4 from J; bases not matched to a gene: 10. Germline CDR1 and CDR2: MGHDK and SYGVNS.

This clonotype was seen repeatedly, ten times or more. The chain links TRBV7-2 to TRBJ1-4; 8 nucleotides agree with TRBD1. The trim removed 1 base at V and 4 bases at J, leaving 2 bases unmatched. The CDR3 runs 15 residues. Germline CDR1 SGHTA, CDR2 FQGNSA. In DNA form, the CDR3 reads TGTGCCAGCAGCTTAGGGGACAGGCGTAATGAAAAACTGTTTTTT. This codes for CASSLGDRRNEKLFF.

This clonotype was seen repeatedly, ten times or more. V gene TRBV29-1 combines with J gene TRBJ2-7, with a possible D match to TRBD1 (6 bases). The CDR3 is 11 residues long. V dropped 7 bases and J dropped 7 bases, with 14 bases sitting between them. Germline CDR1 and CDR2: SQVTM and ANQGSEA. CDR3 sequence (DNA): TGCAGCGGAGAACAGGGTGGGGAGCAGTACTTC. This codes for CSGEQGGEQYF.

In its sample, this clonotype was seen a few times. The J gene is TRBJ2-7, the V gene TRBV20-1; D call uncertain. The CDR3 is 11 residues long. The V gene's germline CDR1 is DFQATT and CDR2 SNEGSKA (reference sequence). V lost 5 bases, J lost 7 bases, and 12 bases lay in between. In DNA form, the CDR3 reads TGCAGTGCTTTCCAGGAATGGGAGCAGTACTTC. Amino acids: CSAFQEWEQYF.